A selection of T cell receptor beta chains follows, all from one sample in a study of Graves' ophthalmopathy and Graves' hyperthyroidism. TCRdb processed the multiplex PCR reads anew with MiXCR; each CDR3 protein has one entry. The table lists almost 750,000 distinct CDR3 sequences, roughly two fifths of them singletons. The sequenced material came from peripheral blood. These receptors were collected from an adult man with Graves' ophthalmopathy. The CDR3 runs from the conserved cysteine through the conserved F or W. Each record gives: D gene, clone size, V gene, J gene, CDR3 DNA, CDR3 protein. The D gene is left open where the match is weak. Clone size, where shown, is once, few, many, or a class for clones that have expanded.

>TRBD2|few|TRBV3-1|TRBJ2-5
TGTGCCAGCAACCCAAGCGGGGGGACGAGAGAGACCCAGTACTTC
CASNPSGGTRETQYF
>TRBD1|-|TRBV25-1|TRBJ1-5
TGTGCCAGCAGTGCCCTTGGGACAGGGAGGAATCAGCCCCAGCATTTT
CASSALGTGRNQPQHF
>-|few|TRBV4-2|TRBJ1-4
TGTGCCAGCAGCCAAGAGGGGGATACTAATGAAAAACTGTTTTTT
CASSQEGDTNEKLFF
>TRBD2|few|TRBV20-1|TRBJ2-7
TGCAGTGCTAGAGATCAAGCGGGAGGAAAGTACGAGCAGTACTTC
CSARDQAGGKYEQYF
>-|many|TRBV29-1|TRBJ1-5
TGCAGCGTTACAGAGCATAGCAATCAGCCCCAGCATTTT
CSVTEHSNQPQHF
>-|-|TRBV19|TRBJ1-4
TGTGCCAGTACCCCACAGGTGAAACTGTTTTTT
CASTPQVKLFF
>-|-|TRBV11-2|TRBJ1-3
TGTGCCAGCAGCTTAAACATTGTGGGAGGAAACACCATATATTTT
CASSLNIVGGNTIYF
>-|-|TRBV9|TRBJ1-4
TGTGCCAGCAGTGAGTTGCTGGGACTGCATGAAAAACTGTTTTTT
CASSELLGLHEKLFF
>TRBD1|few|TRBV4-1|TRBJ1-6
TGCGCCAGCAGCCGGATCGACAGGGATAATTCACCCCTCCACTTT
CASSRIDRDNSPLHF
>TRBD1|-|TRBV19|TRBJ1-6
TGTGCCAGTAGTATTTCCACGACAGGGGACCATTCACCCCTCCACTTT
CASSISTTGDHSPLHF
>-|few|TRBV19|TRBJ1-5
TGTGCCAGTAGTCGCATAGGACCTTCCCTGGGCAATCAGCCCCAGCATTTT
CASSRIGPSLGNQPQHF
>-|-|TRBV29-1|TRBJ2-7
TGCAGCGTTGCTGGCATTATGGGCAGGTCTGACTTGAGGGACTACGAGCAGTACTTC
CSVAGIMGRSDLRDYEQYF
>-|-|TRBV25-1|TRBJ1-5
TGTGCCGGCAGTGCGTTGGGACTATCTCGCAATCAGCCCCAGCATTTT
CAGSALGLSRNQPQHF
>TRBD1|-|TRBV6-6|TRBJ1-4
TGTGCCAGCAGCTACCGGGACAGCCTTGCAACTAATGAAAAACTGTTTTTT
CASSYRDSLATNEKLFF
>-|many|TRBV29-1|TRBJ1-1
TGCAGCTTAGACATGAACACTGAAGCTTTCTTT
CSLDMNTEAFF
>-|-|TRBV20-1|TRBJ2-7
TGCAGTGCTAGTTTGCCCACGCCTCCCTACGAGCAGTACTTC
CSASLPTPPYEQYF
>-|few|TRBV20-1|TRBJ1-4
TGCAGTGCTAGTAAATTTGGACCGAATGAAAAACTGTTTTTT
CSASKFGPNEKLFF
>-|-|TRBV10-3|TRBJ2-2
TGTGCCATCAGTGAGTCTGGGGGGACCGGGGAGCCGTTTTTT
CAISESGGTGEPFF
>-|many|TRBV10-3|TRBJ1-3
TGTGCCATCAGTGGGGAGGACAGTGGAAACACCATATATTTT
CAISGEDSGNTIYF
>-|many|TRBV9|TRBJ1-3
TGTGCCAGCAGCGTAAGCACAGGGATTCCCTCTGGAAACACCATATATTTT
CASSVSTGIPSGNTIYF
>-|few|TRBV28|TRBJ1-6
TGTGCCAGCCACAGCGGGGCAAGAAGTTCACCCCTCCACTTT
CASHSGARSSPLHF
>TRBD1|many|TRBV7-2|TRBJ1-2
TGTGCCAGCAGCTGGACAGGGGCAGATGGCTACACCTTC
CASSWTGADGYTF
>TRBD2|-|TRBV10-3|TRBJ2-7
TGTGCCAGCAGCTTTAGCGGGAGGCGCCGTGAGCAGTACTTC
CASSFSGRRREQYF
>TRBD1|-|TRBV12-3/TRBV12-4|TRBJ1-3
TGTGCCAGCAGTTGGACAGGGGCGTACTCTGGAAACACCATATATTTT
CASSWTGAYSGNTIYF
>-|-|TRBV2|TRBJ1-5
TGTGCCAGTAGGGGGGGAGCTCAGCCCCAGCATTTT
CASRGGAQPQHF
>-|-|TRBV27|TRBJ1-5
TGTGCCAGCAGTTTAACAGGGACTCAGCCCCAGCATTTT
CASSLTGTQPQHF
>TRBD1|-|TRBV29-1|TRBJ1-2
TGCAGCGTTGAAAGGGACGCCTTCGGGACAGGGGGCATGGATGGCTACACCTTC
CSVERDAFGTGGMDGYTF
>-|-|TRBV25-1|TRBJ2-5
TGTGCCAGCAGTGCACGGGACACCCAAGAGACCCAGTACTTC
CASSARDTQETQYF
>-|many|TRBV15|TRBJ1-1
TGTGCCACCAGCACCGCCACTGAAGCTTTCTTT
CATSTATEAFF
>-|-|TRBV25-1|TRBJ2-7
TGTGCCAGCAGCTTAATACACAACCCCTACGGGCAGTACTTC
CASSLIHNPYGQYF
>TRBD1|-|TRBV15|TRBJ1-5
TGTGCCACCAGTCCCCGGACAGGGCGCAATCAGCCCCAGCATTTT
CATSPRTGRNQPQHF
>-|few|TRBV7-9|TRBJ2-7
TGTGCCAGCTGTCGGGGTAGCGAGCAGTACTTC
CASCRGSEQYF
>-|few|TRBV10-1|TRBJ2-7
TGCGCCGGCCCTCCACAGGAACCAACCTACGAGCAGTACTTC
CAGPPQEPTYEQYF
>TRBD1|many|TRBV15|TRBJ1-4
TGTGCCACCAGCGGGACAGGGCGAAATGAAAAACTGTTTTTT
CATSGTGRNEKLFF
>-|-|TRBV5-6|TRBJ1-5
TGTGCCAGCAGCTTGGTTGGGGCGAAGGGCAATCAGCCCCAGCATTTT
CASSLVGAKGNQPQHF
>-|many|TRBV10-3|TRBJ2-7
TGTGCCATCAGTGAGTCGGGCAGGGGTGCGGGCATCTCGGACGAGCAGTACTTC
CAISESGRGAGISDEQYF
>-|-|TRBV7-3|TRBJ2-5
TGTGCCAGCAGCTCCGGAGGCGGTAGGATTGGTGCGGAGACCCAGTACTTC
CASSSGGGRIGAETQYF
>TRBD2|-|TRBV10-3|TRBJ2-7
TGTGCCATCAGGCTTGGGCTAGCGGGGGGGCTCTACGAGCAGTACTTC
CAIRLGLAGGLYEQYF
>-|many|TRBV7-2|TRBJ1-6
TGTGCCAGCAGCTTTGGGAGAAATTCACCCCTCCACTTT
CASSFGRNSPLHF
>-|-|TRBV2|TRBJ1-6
TGTGCCAGCAGCTCGCCCGACACTCCCTATAATTCACCCCTCCACTTT
CASSSPDTPYNSPLHF
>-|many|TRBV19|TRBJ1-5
TGTGCCAGTAGTAATGGGTTTTGGACAGAGAGCAATCAGCCCCAGCATTTT
CASSNGFWTESNQPQHF
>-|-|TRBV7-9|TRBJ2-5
TGTGCCAGCAGCTTGGAGAGACAGTACTTC
CASSLERQYF
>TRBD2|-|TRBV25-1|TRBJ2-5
TGTGCCAGCATCAGCGGGAGGGCGAGAGAGACCCAGAACTTC
CASISGRARETQNF
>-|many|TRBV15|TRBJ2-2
TGTGCCACCAGCAGAGATCTCAGCGGGTGGACCGGGGAGCTGTTTTTT
CATSRDLSGWTGELFF
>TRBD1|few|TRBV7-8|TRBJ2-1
TGTGCCAGCACCCCAGGGGGCCCCTCCTACAATGAGCAGTTCTTC
CASTPGGPSYNEQFF
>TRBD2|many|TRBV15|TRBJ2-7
TGTGCCACCAGCAGAGACCCCATTAGCGGGAGGGCCACCGAGCAGTACTTC
CATSRDPISGRATEQYF
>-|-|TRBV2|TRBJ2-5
TGTGCCAGCAGGCCGTTTGGGACATGGGAAGAGACCCGGTACTTC
CASRPFGTWEETRYF
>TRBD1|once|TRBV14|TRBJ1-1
TGTGCCAGCAGCCACCATTCCGGGACAGGGATGCCTTTCTTT
CASSHHSGTGMPFF
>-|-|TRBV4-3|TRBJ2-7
TGCGCCAGCAGCCAGCAATCTACCCTCGAGCAGTACTTC
CASSQQSTLEQYF
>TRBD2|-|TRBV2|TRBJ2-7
TGTGCCAGCAGTCACGCGGGACTAGCGGGAGGAGGCCACGAGCAGTACTTC
CASSHAGLAGGGHEQYF
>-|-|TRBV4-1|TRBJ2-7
TGCGCCAGCAGCCGCTACGAGAGTTACTCCTACGAGCAGTACTTC
CASSRYESYSYEQYF
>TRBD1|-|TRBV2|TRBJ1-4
TGTGCCAGCAGCTATACAGGGGCTCAGGAAAAACTGTTTTTT
CASSYTGAQEKLFF
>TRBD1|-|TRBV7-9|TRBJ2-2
TGTGCCAGCAGCCAAGGGACAGGGTCACCCACCGGGGAGCTGTTTTTT
CASSQGTGSPTGELFF
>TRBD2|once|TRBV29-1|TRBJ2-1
TGCAGCGTTGGGGCAAGCGGGGAAACCATTCTAAGTGAGCAGTTCTTC
CSVGASGETILSEQFF